A single sample is the source of the 14 T cell receptor beta chains below, sequenced in a study of blood T cells in healthy people across ages (dated by TCRdb to between 2014 and 2017). Library preparation was by 5' RACE. Sequencing relied on an Illumina HiSeq 2500. A second PCR of roughly 7 to 11 cycles was performed with a sample-barcoded 5' primer and a J-beta primer mix. Starting from the raw public reads, TCRdb applied fastp trimming at Q25, assembled clones with MiXCR and retained in-frame beta chains. Every distinct CDR3 protein forms one entry, paired with its most common genes and DNA. Recorded for this sample are over 1,200,000 distinct CDR3 sequences; roughly 60% of them occurred a single time. Approximately 7% of the sample comes from the top ten. Specimen: blood. The receptors here all came from a man in his late teens or twenties in good health.

CDR3 sequence (DNA): TGTGCCAGCAGCCCACAGGGTGAGGGTCCTCAGCCCCAGCATTTT. This sequence encodes CASSPQGEGPQPQHF. This chain links TRBV5-5 with TRBJ1-5, with a weak D call TRBD1 (6 bases). Germline CDR1 reads SGHKS; CDR2 reads YYEKEE (reference sequence). V dropped 4 bases and J dropped 6 bases, with 17 bases sitting between them. The CDR3 loop spans 15 amino acids.

This clonotype has just a few counts. The CDR3 loop reads CASSQDKTVGYSNQPQHF. DNA of the CDR3: TGTGCCAGCAGCCAAGATAAGACGGTAGGATATAGCAATCAGCCCCAGCATTTT. This sequence joins TRBV4-2 and TRBJ1-5; D gene unclear. Deletions cut 0 bases from V and 0 bases from J, with 15 bases between. Looked up from germline, CDR1 is LGHNA and CDR2 is YNFKEQ. CDR3 length: 18 amino acids.

V is TRBV1 and J is TRBJ2-7; the table's D call, TRBD1, has no DNA check behind it. TRBV1 counts as a pseudogene. The CDR3 runs to 14 residues. The CDR3 spells CTSSRRGQGYEQYF. CDR3 nucleotides: TGCACCAGCAGCCGCCGGGGACAGGGCTACGAGCAGTACTTC.

This clonotype was detected a few times. The chain carries TRBV14 and TRBJ1-6; 9 bases are shared with TRBD1. Germline CDR1 SGHDN, CDR2 FVKESK. V lost 2 bases, J lost 7 bases, and 9 bases stayed unmatched. The CDR3 is 17 residues long. In DNA form, the CDR3 reads TGTGCCAGCAGCCAAAGGCTAACCGGGACAGGGAATTCACCCCTCCACTTT. Protein: CASSQRLTGTGNSPLHF.

This CDR3 reads CASSQFQLLNTEAFF. CDR3 sequence (DNA): TGCGCCAGCAGCCAATTTCAGCTACTGAACACTGAAGCTTTCTTT. This sequence joins TRBV4-1 and TRBJ1-1; D is unclear. CDR1 is MGHRA, CDR2 YSYEKL, per germline. The CDR3 runs 15 residues. The V end lost 2 bases, the J end lost 0 bases, and 10 bases lay between the germline ends.

This sequence joins TRBV14 and TRBJ2-7, with no clear D. The CDR3 runs 13 residues. Trimming removed 0 bases at V and 5 bases at J, with 8 bases between. Germline CDR1 reads SGHDN; CDR2 reads FVKESK. CDR3 coding DNA: TGTGCCAGCAGCCAAGACGGCTTCCACGAGCAGTACTTC. As protein: CASSQDGFHEQYF.

The genes are TRBV7-9 and TRBJ2-7; D might be TRBD1 (8 bases). V gave up 10 bases and J gave up 3 bases, with 13 bases separating them. The CDR3 spans 12 residues. Germline V gene lookup returns CDR1 SEHNR and CDR2 FQNEAQ (reference sequence). The chain's CDR3 is CATGGQVYEQYF. CDR3 nucleotides: TGTGCCACGGGGGGACAGGTCTACGAGCAGTACTTC.

This clonotype was observed a handful of times. The CDR3: CASSLGGAGASSYEQYF. The CDR3 nucleotides read TGTGCCAGCAGCTTAGGCGGGGCAGGGGCGAGCTCCTACGAGCAGTACTTC. V is TRBV11-2 and J is TRBJ2-7, with D perhaps assigned TRBD1 or TRBD2 (6 bases each). V was clipped by 1 base and J by 0 bases, with 16 bases between them. Germline V gene lookup returns CDR1 SGHAT and CDR2 FQNNGV. This CDR3 region has 17 residues. Drawing the rest from reference TRBV11-2 and TRBJ2-7, the complete variable domain is EAGVAQSPRYKIIEKRQSVAFWCNPISGHATLYWYQQILGQGPKLLIQFQNNGVVDDSQLPKDRFSAERLKGVDSTLKIQPAKLEDSAVYLCASSLGGAGASSYEQYFGPGTRLTVT.

V usage is TRBV29-1 and J usage is TRBJ1-5; maybe TRBD1 (6 bases). In germline, CDR1 is SQVTM, CDR2 ANQGSEA. Trimming left V 4 bases short and J 7 bases short, with 14 bases between. CDR3 length: 13 residues. CDR3 amino acids: CSVGGTKGQPQHF. The CDR3 region has the DNA TGCAGCGTTGGAGGGACAAAGGGACAGCCCCAGCATTTT.

The chain links TRBV2 to TRBJ2-1; 9 nucleotides align to TRBD2. From germline, CDR1 is SNHLY and CDR2 FYNNEI. This CDR3 comprises 18 residues. V lost 7 bases to trimming and J lost 6 bases; unmatched junction nucleotides: 19. CDR3 nucleotide sequence: TGTGCCAGCAATAATCCTAGCGGGACTCCACGTCGCTCCAATGAGCAGTTCTTC. Its protein is CASNNPSGTPRRSNEQFF.

The sample holds many counts of this clonotype. The chain combines TRBV7-2 with TRBJ2-7, with D possibly called TRBD1 or TRBD2 (5 bases each). The germline V and J ends were trimmed by 0 bases and 3 bases, with 6 bases remaining between them. The CDR3 spans 13 residues. Germline V gene sequence: CDR1 SGHTA, CDR2 FQGNSA. CDR3 residues: CASSLAGDYEQYF. CDR3 bases: TGTGCCAGCAGCTTAGCGGGGGACTACGAGCAGTACTTC.

The chain employs TRBV6-6 and TRBJ2-7, with D perhaps matching TRBD1 (6 bases). CDR3 size: 15 residues. Germline V gene data show CDR1 as MNHNY and CDR2 as SVGAGI (reference sequence). Trimming shortened V by 4 bases and J by 0 bases, and 13 bases separated the two germline ends. Written as DNA, the CDR3 is TGTGCCAGCAGTTTTTTACAGGGAGCCTCCTACGAGCAGTACTTC. Protein: CASSFLQGASYEQYF.

The chain is built from TRBV6-5 and TRBJ2-6; D perhaps matches TRBD2 (6 bases). Germline V gene lookup returns CDR1 MNHEY and CDR2 SVGAGI. V lost 3 bases and J 3 bases, leaving 9 bases between the germline ends. The CDR3 contains 15 residues. CDR3 sequence: CASSYRGYGANVLTF. The CDR3 bases are TGTGCCAGCAGTTATCGGGGGTATGGGGCCAACGTCCTGACTTTC.

A few counts support this clonotype. The gene calls are TRBV7-2 and TRBJ1-2; the D gene is possibly TRBD1 (6 bases). Germline V gene lookup returns CDR1 SGHTA and CDR2 FQGNSA. The CDR3 extends over 14 amino acids. The germline V and J ends were trimmed by 5 bases and 7 bases, with 17 bases remaining between them. The CDR3 protein is CASSPDRSFGGYTF. CDR3 nucleotides: TGTGCCAGCAGCCCCGACAGGTCGTTCGGTGGCTACACCTTC.